The clone carrying this T cell receptor beta chain was seen more than once but under ten times. Its antigen is currently unknown. This entry belongs to a study of blood T cells in healthy people across ages. Looking at the study overall: In model experiments, template switching was able to capture about one barcoded beta molecule for every two T cells that were present.

A second 7 to 11 cycle PCR used barcoded and J-beta primers. TCRdb ran MiXCR on the 5' RACE reads and lists one entry per CDR3 protein. The sample consists of some 1,800,000 distinct CDR3 sequences, 35% to 50% of them appearing once. Germline-derived CDR1 and CDR2 are SGHTA and FQGNSA. CDR3 length: 16 amino acids. Trimming at V came to 1 base and at J to 5 bases, leaving 6 bases not matched to a gene. Study-wide points: Among long-lived donors, naive CD4+ cells were more numerous and diversity higher than in aged donors.

This sequence originates from a human donor in good health. The sample consisted of blood. The V gene is TRBV7-2, the J gene TRBJ2-3; 10 bases match TRBD2. This CDR3 reads CASSLGPSGGLDTQYF. CDR3 nucleotides: TGTGCCAGCAGCTTAGGCCCTAGCGGGGGCTTAGATACGCAGTATTTT.